This T cell receptor beta chain originates from a study of metastatic and nonmetastatic thyroid tumors. No treatment of any kind had been given to any patient before thyroid surgery. TCRdb re-analyzed the PCR reads through MiXCR. The data show about 40,000 clones, about a sixth seen once. The sample holds many counts of this clone. This CDR3 comprises 17 residues. In germline, CDR1 is MGHDK, CDR2 SYGVNS. Losses at the gene ends were 1 base for V and 3 bases for J; bases not matched to a gene: 9. The chain is built from TRBV25-1 and TRBJ2-1; 7 bases align to TRBD1. The sample was blood. The sequence was collected from a female donor with papillary thyroid cancer or a benign thyroid nodule (not recorded which). Some clones in this sample may be carry-over from other donors' samples. CDR3 bases: TGTGCCAGCAGTGAATGCTTCGACAGGGTAGACTACAATGAGCAGTTCTTC. Translating gives CASSECFDRVDYNEQFF.